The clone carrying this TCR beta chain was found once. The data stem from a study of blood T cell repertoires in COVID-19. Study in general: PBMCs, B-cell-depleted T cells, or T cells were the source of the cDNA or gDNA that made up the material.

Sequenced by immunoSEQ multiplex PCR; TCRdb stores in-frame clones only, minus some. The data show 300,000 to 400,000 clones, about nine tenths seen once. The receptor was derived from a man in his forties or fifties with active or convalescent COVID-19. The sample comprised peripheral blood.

The CDR3 sequence: CATSDARGRGADTQYF. CDR3 sequence (DNA): TGTGCCACCAGTGACGCCAGGGGGCGCGGGGCAGATACGCAGTATTTT. The V gene is TRBV24-1, the J gene TRBJ2-3; 8 bases fit TRBD1. The germline gives CDR1 KGHDR, CDR2 SFDVKD. This CDR3 is 16 amino acids long. The J segment lost 4 bases and the V segment lost 4 bases, leaving 9 bases of the junction unmatched.